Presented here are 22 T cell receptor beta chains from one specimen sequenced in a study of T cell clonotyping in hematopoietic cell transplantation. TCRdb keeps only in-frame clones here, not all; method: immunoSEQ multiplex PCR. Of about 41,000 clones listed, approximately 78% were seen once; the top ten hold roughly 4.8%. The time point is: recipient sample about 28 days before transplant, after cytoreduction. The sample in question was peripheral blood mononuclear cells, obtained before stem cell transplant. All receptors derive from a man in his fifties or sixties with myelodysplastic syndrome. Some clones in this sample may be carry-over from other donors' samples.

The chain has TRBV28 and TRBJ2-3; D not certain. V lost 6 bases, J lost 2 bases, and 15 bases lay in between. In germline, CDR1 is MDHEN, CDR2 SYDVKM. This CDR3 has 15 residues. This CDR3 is CASSYSDGNTDTQYF. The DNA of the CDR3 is TGTGCCAGCAGCTACTCGGACGGAAACACAGATACGCAGTATTTT.

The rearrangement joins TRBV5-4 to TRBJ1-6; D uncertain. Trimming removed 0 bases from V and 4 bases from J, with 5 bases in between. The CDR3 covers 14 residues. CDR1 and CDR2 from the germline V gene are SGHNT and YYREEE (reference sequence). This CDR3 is CASSLAEYNSPLHF. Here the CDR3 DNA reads TGTGCCAGCAGCTTGGCCGAGTATAATTCACCCCTCCACTTT.

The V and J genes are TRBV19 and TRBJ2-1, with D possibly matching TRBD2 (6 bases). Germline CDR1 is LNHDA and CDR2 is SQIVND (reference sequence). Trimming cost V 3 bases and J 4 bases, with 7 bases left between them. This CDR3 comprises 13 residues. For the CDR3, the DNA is TGTGCCAGTAGTATTCGGGAGTACAATGAGCAGTTCTTC. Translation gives CASSIREYNEQFF.

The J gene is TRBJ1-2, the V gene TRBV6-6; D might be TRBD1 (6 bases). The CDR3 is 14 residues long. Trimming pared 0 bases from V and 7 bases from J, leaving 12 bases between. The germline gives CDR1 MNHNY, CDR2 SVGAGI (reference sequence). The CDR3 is CASSYSKGEVGYTF. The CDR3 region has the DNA TGTGCCAGCAGTTACTCTAAGGGGGAGGTTGGCTACACCTTC.

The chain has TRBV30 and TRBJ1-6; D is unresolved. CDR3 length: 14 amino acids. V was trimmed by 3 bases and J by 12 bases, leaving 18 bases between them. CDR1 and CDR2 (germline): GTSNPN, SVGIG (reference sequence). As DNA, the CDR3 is TGTGCCTGGAGAGAGGCAGGCCCGGGTAAACCCCTCCACTTT. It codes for CAWREAGPGKPLHF.

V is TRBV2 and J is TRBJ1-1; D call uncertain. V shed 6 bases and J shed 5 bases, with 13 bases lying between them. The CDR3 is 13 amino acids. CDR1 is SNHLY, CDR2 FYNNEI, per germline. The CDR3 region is CASRDGRGTEAFF. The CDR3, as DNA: TGTGCCAGCAGGGATGGTCGAGGGACTGAAGCTTTCTTT. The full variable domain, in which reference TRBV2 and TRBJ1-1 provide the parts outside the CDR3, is EPEVTQTPSHQVTQMGQEVILRCVPISNHLYFYWYRQILGQKVEFLVSFYNNEISEKSEIFDDQFSVERPDGSNFTLKIRSTKLEDSAMYFCASRDGRGTEAFFGQGTRLTVV.

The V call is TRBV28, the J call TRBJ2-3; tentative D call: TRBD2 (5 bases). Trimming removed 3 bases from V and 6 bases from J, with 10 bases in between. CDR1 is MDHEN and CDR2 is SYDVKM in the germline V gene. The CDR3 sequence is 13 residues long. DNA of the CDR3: TGTGCCAGCAGTTTTTCTAGCCACGATACGCAGTATTTT. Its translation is CASSFSSHDTQYF.

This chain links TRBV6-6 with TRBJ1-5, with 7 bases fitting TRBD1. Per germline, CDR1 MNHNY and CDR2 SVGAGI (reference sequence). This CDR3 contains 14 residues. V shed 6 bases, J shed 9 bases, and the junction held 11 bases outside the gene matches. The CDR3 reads CASRRDSDMWPQHF. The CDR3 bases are TGTGCCAGCAGGCGGGACAGTGATATGTGGCCCCAGCATTTT.

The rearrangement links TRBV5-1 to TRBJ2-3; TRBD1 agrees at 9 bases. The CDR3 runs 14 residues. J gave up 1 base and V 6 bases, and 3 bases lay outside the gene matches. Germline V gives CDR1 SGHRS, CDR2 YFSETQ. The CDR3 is CASTRTGGTDTQYF. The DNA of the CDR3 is TGCGCCAGCACACGGACAGGGGGCACAGATACGCAGTATTTT. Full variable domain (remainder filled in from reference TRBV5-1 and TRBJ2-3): KAGVTQTPRYLIKTRGQQVTLSCSPISGHRSVSWYQQTPGQGLQFLFEYFSETQRNKGNFPGRFSGRQFSNSRSEMNVSTLELGDSALYLCASTRTGGTDTQYFGPGTRLTVL.

The CDR3 DNA is TGTGCCAGTAGTACCGACAGGGCCGGCCGCACAGATACGCAGTATTTT. This sequence encodes CASSTDRAGRTDTQYF. The chain employs TRBV19 and TRBJ2-3, with 7 bases fitting TRBD1. Per germline, CDR1 LNHDA and CDR2 SQIVND (reference sequence). V lost 4 bases to trimming and J lost 1 base; unmatched junction nucleotides: 8. This CDR3 is built from 16 residues.

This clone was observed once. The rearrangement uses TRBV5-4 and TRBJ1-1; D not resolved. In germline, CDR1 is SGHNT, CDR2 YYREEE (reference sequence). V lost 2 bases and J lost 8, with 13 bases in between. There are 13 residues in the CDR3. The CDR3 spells CASSFERRFEAFF. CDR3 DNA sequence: TGTGCCAGCAGCTTTGAGAGGAGGTTCGAAGCTTTCTTT.

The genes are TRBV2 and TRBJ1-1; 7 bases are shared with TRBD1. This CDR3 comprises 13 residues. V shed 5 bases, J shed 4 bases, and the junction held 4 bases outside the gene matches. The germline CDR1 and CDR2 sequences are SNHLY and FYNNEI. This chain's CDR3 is CASSFDRVTEAFF. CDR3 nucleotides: TGTGCCAGCAGTTTCGACAGGGTCACTGAAGCTTTCTTT.

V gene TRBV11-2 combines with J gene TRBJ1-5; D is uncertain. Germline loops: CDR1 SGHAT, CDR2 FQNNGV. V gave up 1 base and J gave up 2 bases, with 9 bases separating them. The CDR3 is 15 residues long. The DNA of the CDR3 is TGTGCCAGCAGCTTAGGATTCGCGGGCAATCAGCCCCAGCATTTT. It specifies CASSLGFAGNQPQHF.

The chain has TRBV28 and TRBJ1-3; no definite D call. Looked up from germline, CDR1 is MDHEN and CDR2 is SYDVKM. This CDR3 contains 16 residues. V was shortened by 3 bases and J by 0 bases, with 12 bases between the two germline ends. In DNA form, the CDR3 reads TGTGCCAGCAGTTTCGCGCGGTTCCTCTCTGGAAACACCATATATTTT. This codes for CASSFARFLSGNTIYF.

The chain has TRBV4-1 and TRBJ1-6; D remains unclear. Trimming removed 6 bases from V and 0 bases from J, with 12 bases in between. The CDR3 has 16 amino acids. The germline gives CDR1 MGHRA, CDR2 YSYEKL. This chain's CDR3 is CASRLDGSSYNSPLHF. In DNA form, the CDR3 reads TGCGCCAGCAGACTGGACGGGAGCTCCTATAATTCACCCCTCCACTTT.

The CDR3 loop reads CASSEQGTGIAEKLFF. CDR3 nucleotides: TGTGCCAGCAGTGAGCAGGGGACAGGGATCGCCGAAAAACTGTTTTTT. The rearrangement uses TRBV25-1 and TRBJ1-4; 9 nucleotides agree with TRBD1. Trimming at V came to 3 bases and at J to 8 bases, leaving 10 bases not matched to a gene. The CDR3 is 16 residues long. Per germline, CDR1 MGHDK and CDR2 SYGVNS.

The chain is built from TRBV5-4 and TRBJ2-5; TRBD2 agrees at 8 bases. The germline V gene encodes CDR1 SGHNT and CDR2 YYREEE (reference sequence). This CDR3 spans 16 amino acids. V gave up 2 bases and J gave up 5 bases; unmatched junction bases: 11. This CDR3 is CASSLGTRGGGETQYF. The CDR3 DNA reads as TGTGCCAGCAGCTTAGGGACTAGGGGAGGTGGGGAGACCCAGTACTTC. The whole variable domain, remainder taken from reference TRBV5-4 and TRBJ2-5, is ETGVTQSPTHLIKTRGQQVTLRCSSQSGHNTVSWYQQALGQGPQFIFQYYREEENGRGNFPPRFSGLQFPNYSSELNVNALELDDSALYLCASSLGTRGGGETQYFGPGTRLLVL.

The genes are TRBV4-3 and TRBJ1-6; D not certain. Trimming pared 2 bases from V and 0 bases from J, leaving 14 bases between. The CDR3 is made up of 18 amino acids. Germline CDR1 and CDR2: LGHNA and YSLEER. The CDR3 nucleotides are TGCGCCAGCAGCCAATACCAACCGAGAAGCTCCTATAATTCACCCCTCCACTTT. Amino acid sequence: CASSQYQPRSSYNSPLHF.

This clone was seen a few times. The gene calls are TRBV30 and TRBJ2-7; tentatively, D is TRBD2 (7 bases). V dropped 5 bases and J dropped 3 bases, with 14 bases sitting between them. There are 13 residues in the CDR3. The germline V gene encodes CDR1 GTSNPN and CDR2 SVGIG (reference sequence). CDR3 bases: TGTGCCTGGTCAAGGGGGGGCGACTACGAGCAGTACTTC. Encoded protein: CAWSRGGDYEQYF.

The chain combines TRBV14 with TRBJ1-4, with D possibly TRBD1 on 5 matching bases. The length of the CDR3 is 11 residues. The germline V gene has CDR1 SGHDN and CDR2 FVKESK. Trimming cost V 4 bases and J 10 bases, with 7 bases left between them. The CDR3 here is CASSRGGKLFF. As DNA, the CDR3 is TGTGCCAGCAGCCGCGGGGGAAAACTGTTTTTT.

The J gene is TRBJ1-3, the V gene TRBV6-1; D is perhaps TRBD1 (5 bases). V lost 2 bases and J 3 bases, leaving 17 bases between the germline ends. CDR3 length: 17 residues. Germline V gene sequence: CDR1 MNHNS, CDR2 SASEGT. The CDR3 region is CASSEFRGGGVGNTIYF. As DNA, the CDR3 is TGTGCCAGCAGTGAATTCCGGGGTGGGGGGGTTGGAAACACCATATATTTT.

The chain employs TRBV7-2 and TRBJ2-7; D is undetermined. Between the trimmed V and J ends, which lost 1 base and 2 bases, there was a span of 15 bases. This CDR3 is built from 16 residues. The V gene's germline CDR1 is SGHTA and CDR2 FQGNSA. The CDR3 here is CASSLDQRHGAYEQYF. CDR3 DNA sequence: TGTGCCAGCAGCTTAGATCAGCGACACGGAGCCTACGAGCAGTACTTC.